Listed below are T cell receptor beta chains from one sample, sequenced in a study of blood T cell repertoires in COVID-19. Method: immunoSEQ multiplex PCR; TCRdb's copy keeps in-frame clones and lacks some. The sample has 250,000 to 350,000 clones; roughly 80% are singletons. Sequenced sample: peripheral blood. All receptors come from a person between 65 and 79 years old with COVID-19, enrolled during active disease. Both conserved end residues are part of each CDR3. The D gene is left open where the match is weak. Expanded clones are given a class, and other clones once, few, many or no size at all.

TRBJ1-2 | NA | TRBV7-9 | TRBD1 | CASSPPGTGSGGYTF | TGTGCCAGCAGCCCCCCCGGGACAGGGTCCGGGGGCTACACCTTC
TRBJ2-7 | few | TRBV30 | NA | CAWSASLPEQYF | TGTGCCTGGAGTGCCTCTCTACCCGAGCAGTACTTC
TRBJ2-6 | NA | TRBV5-5 | NA | CASSHSRGSGANVLTF | TGTGCCAGCAGCCACTCCCGGGGTTCTGGGGCCAACGTCCTGACTTTC
TRBJ2-2 | NA | TRBV9 | NA | CASRPGDSHTGELFF | TGTGCCAGCCGCCCGGGGGACTCCCACACCGGGGAGCTGTTTTTT
TRBJ1-4 | NA | TRBV2 | NA | CASSGLMEKLFF | TGTGCCAGCAGCGGTCTAATGGAAAAACTGTTTTTT
TRBJ1-6 | NA | TRBV2 | NA | CASSEQVNSPLHF | TGTGCCAGCAGTGAGCAGGTTAATTCACCCCTCCACTTT
TRBJ2-5 | few | TRBV3-1/TRBV3-2 | NA | CASSQDRNRVKTQYF | TGTGCCAGCAGCCAAGATCGTAACAGGGTAAAGACCCAGTACTTC
TRBJ1-5 | NA | TRBV19 | NA | CASSVRGGYQPQHF | TGTGCCAGTAGTGTCCGTGGGGGCTATCAGCCCCAGCATTTT
TRBJ2-7 | NA | TRBV6-6 | TRBD1 | CASSYGRGFSYEQYF | TGTGCCAGCAGTTACGGCAGGGGGTTCTCCTACGAGCAGTACTTC
TRBJ1-2 | NA | TRBV28 | NA | CASSFPERSGYTF | TGTGCCAGCAGTTTCCCAGAGAGGAGTGGCTACACCTTC
TRBJ2-7 | NA | TRBV28 | NA | CASSFGPGHYEQYF | TGTGCCAGCAGTTTTGGGCCCGGTCACTACGAGCAGTACTTC
TRBJ2-5 | NA | TRBV7-2 | TRBD2 | CASSWTSGSMETQYF | TGTGCCAGCAGCTGGACTAGCGGGAGTATGGAGACCCAGTACTTC
TRBJ2-2 | NA | TRBV5-1 | NA | CASSSEGAGELFF | TGCGCCAGCAGCTCAGAGGGGGCCGGGGAGCTGTTTTTT
TRBJ2-7 | NA | TRBV5-1 | TRBD1 | CASSLDGTAYYEQYF | TGCGCCAGCAGCTTGGACGGGACAGCTTACTACGAGCAGTACTTC
TRBJ1-1 | NA | TRBV7-9 | NA | CASSFDTAGGEAFF | TGTGCCAGCAGCTTTGACACGGCGGGAGGTGAAGCTTTCTTT
TRBJ2-2 | NA | TRBV3-1/TRBV3-2 | TRBD2 | CASSTLAGATNTGELFF | TGTGCCAGCAGCACGTTAGCGGGGGCTACGAACACCGGGGAGCTGTTTTTT
TRBJ2-1 | NA | TRBV19 | TRBD1 | CASNDRVNNEQFF | TGTGCCAGTAACGACAGGGTCAACAATGAGCAGTTCTTC
TRBJ2-1 | NA | TRBV3-1/TRBV3-2 | TRBD2 | CATQEREGEQFF | TGTGCCACCCAGGAGCGGGAGGGTGAGCAGTTCTTC
TRBJ1-2 | few | TRBV19 | NA | CASSPGYDSFNYGYTF | TGTGCCAGTAGTCCAGGGTACGACAGTTTTAACTATGGCTACACCTTC
TRBJ2-5 | few | TRBV5-1 | NA | CASSLASQETQYF | TGCGCCAGCAGCTTGGCTAGCCAAGAGACCCAGTACTTC
TRBJ2-7 | NA | TRBV30 | TRBD2 | CAWSAEASGFYEQYF | TGTGCCTGGAGTGCCGAGGCTAGCGGGTTTTACGAGCAGTACTTC
TRBJ2-3 | NA | TRBV2 | TRBD2 | CASVRVTGGATDTQYF | TGTGCCAGCGTACGGGTAACGGGAGGTGCCACAGATACGCAGTATTTT
TRBJ2-2 | NA | TRBV27 | TRBD1 | CASSPGRQGRGTGELFF | TGTGCCAGCAGTCCAGGCCGACAGGGACGGGGCACCGGGGAGCTGTTTTTT
TRBJ2-7 | NA | TRBV11-2 | TRBD1 | CASSIVPGTGGHEQYF | TGTGCCAGCAGCATTGTGCCCGGGACAGGGGGCCACGAGCAGTACTTC
TRBJ1-2 | NA | TRBV24-1 | TRBD1 | CATSVQGAGYTF | TGTGCCACCAGCGTACAGGGGGCTGGCTACACCTTC
TRBJ2-2 | NA | TRBV29-1 | TRBD1 | CSVQGAGNTGELFF | TGCAGCGTTCAGGGGGCAGGGAACACCGGGGAGCTGTTTTTT
TRBJ2-1 | NA | TRBV28 | TRBD1 | CASSGNRRTGREGGRNEQFF | TGTGCCAGCAGTGGGAATCGGAGGACAGGACGAGAAGGCGGACGCAATGAGCAGTTCTTC
TRBJ1-1 | NA | TRBV5-8 | TRBD1 | CASSLGTGQGNTEAFF | TGTGCCAGCAGCTTGGGAACGGGACAGGGGAACACTGAAGCTTTCTTT
TRBJ1-5 | NA | TRBV5-3 | NA | CARPTRNQPQHF | TGTGCCAGACCCACAAGAAATCAGCCCCAGCATTTT
TRBJ1-1 | NA | TRBV30 | NA | CAWSGQANTEAFF | TGTGCCTGGAGTGGCCAGGCGAACACTGAAGCTTTCTTT
TRBJ2-7 | NA | TRBV10-3 | TRBD1 | CAISAGTADSYEQYF | TGTGCCATCAGCGCCGGGACAGCCGACTCCTACGAGCAGTACTTC
TRBJ1-4 | NA | TRBV5-4 | NA | CASSLNGNEKLFF | TGTGCCAGCAGCTTGAACGGTAATGAAAAACTGTTTTTT
TRBJ2-1 | once | TRBV5-6 | NA | CASSPGSIRGSSNNEQFF | TGTGCCAGCAGCCCGGGTTCGATCAGGGGTTCCTCAAACAATGAGCAGTTCTTC
TRBJ2-1 | once | TRBV5-1 | NA | CASSVGAGTSGSWFF | NA
TRBJ2-3 | NA | TRBV9 | NA | CASTEGLVPDTQYF | TGTGCCAGCACGGAGGGGCTAGTTCCAGATACGCAGTATTTT
TRBJ1-5 | NA | TRBV19 | TRBD1 | CASSPAALPGTGGFNQPQHF | TGTGCCAGTAGTCCCGCTGCCCTACCCGGGACAGGGGGCTTCAATCAGCCCCAGCATTTT
TRBJ2-3 | NA | TRBV11-2 | TRBD1 | CASRRPWTGTDTQYF | TGTGCCAGCAGACGACCCTGGACAGGAACAGATACGCAGTATTTT
TRBJ1-6 | NA | TRBV6-2/TRBV6-3 | NA | CASSLPGQRDPDSPLHF | TGTGCCAGCAGCCTACCTGGACAGCGGGATCCGGATTCACCCCTCCACTTT
TRBJ1-5 | NA | TRBV29-1 | TRBD1 | CSVTGTGSSQPQHF | TGCAGCGTGACCGGGACAGGGAGTTCGCAGCCCCAGCATTTT
TRBJ1-1 | NA | TRBV19 | TRBD1 | CASSLGQGDTEAFF | TGTGCCAGTAGTCTTGGACAGGGTGACACTGAAGCTTTCTTT
TRBJ1-6 | NA | TRBV19 | NA | CASSSGHGNSPLHF | TGTGCCAGTAGTAGCGGACACGGTAATTCACCCCTCCACTTT
TRBJ1-5 | NA | TRBV7-2 | NA | CASSLEAGLSNQPQHF | TGTGCCAGCAGCTTAGAAGCAGGACTCAGCAATCAGCCCCAGCATTTT
TRBJ1-2 | NA | TRBV29-1 | NA | CSVERGGIGYTF | TGCAGCGTTGAAAGGGGAGGGATCGGCTACACCTTC
TRBJ2-5 | NA | TRBV6-5 | NA | CASKKSGEETQYF | TGTGCCAGCAAAAAAAGCGGTGAGGAGACCCAGTACTTC
TRBJ1-3 | few | TRBV30 | NA | CAWSVGGFYSGNTIYF | TGTGCCTGGAGTGTGGGGGGATTTTACTCTGGAAACACCATATATTTT
TRBJ1-2 | NA | TRBV29-1 | NA | CSVGSGGRGDGYTF | TGCAGCGTTGGGAGCGGTGGGCGGGGCGATGGCTACACCTTC
TRBJ1-1 | NA | TRBV6-5 | NA | CASSYGLGGFYTEAFF | TGTGCCAGCAGTTATGGGTTGGGGGGATTTTACACTGAAGCTTTCTTT
TRBJ1-2 | NA | TRBV7-2 | NA | CASSLAPDTFGYTF | TGTGCCAGCAGCTTAGCCCCAGACACTTTTGGCTACACCTTC
TRBJ2-7 | few | TRBV6-6 | TRBD2 | CASSYSSGGLYEQYF | TGTGCCAGCAGTTACTCGTCGGGAGGTCTCTACGAGCAGTACTTC
TRBJ2-1 | NA | TRBV28 | NA | CASIGDRNEQFF | TGTGCCAGCATTGGAGACCGCAATGAGCAGTTCTTC
TRBJ1-5 | few | TRBV27 | NA | CASSLFQGLPNQPQHF | TGTGCCAGCAGTTTATTTCAGGGCCTGCCCAATCAGCCCCAGCATTTT